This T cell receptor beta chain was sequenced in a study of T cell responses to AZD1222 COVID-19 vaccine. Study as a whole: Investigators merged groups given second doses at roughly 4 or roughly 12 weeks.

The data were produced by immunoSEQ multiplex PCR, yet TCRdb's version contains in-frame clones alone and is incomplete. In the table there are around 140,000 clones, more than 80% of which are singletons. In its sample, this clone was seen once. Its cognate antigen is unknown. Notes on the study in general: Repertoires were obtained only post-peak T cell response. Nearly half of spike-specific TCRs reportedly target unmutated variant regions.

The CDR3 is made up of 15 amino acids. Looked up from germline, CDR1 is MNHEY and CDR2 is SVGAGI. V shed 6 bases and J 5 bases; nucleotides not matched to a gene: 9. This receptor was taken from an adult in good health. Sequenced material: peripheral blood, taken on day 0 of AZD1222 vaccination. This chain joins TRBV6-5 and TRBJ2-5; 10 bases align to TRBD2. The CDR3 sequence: CASSLMTSGLETQYF. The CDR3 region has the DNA TGTGCCAGCAGCCTTATGACTAGCGGGCTGGAGACCCAGTACTTC.